This TCR beta chain was sequenced during a study of blood T cells in healthy people across ages. The authors ran a second PCR of about 6 to 11 cycles using a sample-barcoded 5' primer and a J-beta primer mix. TCRdb redid the calling of the 5' RACE reads with MiXCR, one entry per CDR3 protein. Of around 870,000 distinct CDR3 sequences listed, about 30% are singletons. General study points: Naive and antigen-experienced cells were not separated, limiting conclusive comparison.

Isolated PBMCs totaled at least 6 million in each sample. This CDR3 has 14 residues. The germline V gene has CDR1 MNHEY and CDR2 SVGAGI. The J segment lost 5 bases and the V segment lost 3 bases, leaving 3 bases of the junction unmatched. Comments on this clonotype: The antigen is undetermined.

This clonotype was sampled from an elderly woman in good health. Sequenced: blood. This chain connects TRBV6-5 to TRBJ2-2, with 7 nucleotides matching TRBD2. In nucleotides, the CDR3 is TGTGCCAGCAGTTATGGGGGGGGTACCGGGGAGCTGTTTTTT. This gives the protein CASSYGGGTGELFF.